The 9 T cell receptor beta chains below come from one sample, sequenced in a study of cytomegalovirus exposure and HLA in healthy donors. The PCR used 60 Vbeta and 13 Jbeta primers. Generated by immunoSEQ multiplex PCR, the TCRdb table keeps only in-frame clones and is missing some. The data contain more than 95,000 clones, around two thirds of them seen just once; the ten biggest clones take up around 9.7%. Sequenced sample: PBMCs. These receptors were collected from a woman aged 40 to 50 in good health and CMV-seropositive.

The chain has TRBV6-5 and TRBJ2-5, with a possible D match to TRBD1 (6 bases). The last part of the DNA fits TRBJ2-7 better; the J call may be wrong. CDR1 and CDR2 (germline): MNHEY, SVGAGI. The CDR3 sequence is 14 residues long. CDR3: CASSYGRQVYEQYF. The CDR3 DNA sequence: TGTGCCAGCAGTTACGGTAGACAGGTCTACGAGCAGTACTTC.

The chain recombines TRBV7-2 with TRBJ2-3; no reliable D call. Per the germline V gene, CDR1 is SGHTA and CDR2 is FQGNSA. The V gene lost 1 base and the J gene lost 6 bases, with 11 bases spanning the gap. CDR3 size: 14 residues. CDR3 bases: TGTGCCAGCAGCTTAGTGCTGCCTCGGGATACGCAGTATTTT. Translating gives CASSLVLPRDTQYF.

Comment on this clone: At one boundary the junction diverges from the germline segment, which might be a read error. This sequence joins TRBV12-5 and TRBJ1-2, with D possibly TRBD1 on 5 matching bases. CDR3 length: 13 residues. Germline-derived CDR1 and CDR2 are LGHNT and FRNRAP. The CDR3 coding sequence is TGTGCTAGTGGTGTACAGGTGGTCGGTGGCTGCACCTTC. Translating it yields CASGVQVVGGCTF.

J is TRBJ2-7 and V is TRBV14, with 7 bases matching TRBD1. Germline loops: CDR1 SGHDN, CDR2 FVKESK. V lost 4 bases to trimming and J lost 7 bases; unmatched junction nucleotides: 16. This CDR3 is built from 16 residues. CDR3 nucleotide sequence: TGTGCCAGCAGCCCCATCAAGGACAGGAAGTCAGGGGAGCAGTACTTC. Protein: CASSPIKDRKSGEQYF.

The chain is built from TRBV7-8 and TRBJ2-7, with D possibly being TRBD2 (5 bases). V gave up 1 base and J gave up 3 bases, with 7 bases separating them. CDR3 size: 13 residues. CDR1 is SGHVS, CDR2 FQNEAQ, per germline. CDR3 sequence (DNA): TGTGCCAGCAGCTTAGGGGAGCGCTACGAGCAGTACTTC. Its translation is CASSLGERYEQYF.

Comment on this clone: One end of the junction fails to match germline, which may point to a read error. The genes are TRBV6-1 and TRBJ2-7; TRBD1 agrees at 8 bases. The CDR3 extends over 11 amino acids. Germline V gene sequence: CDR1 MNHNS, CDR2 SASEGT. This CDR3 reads CASSEKGQDSF. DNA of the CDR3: TGTGCCAGCAGTGAAAAGGGACAGGACTCCTTC.

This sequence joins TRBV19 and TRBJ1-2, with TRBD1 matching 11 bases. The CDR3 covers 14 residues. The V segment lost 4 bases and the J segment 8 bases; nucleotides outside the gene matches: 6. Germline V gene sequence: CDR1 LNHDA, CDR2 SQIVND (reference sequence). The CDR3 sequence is CASSTGQGAIGYTF. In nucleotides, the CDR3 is TGTGCCAGTAGTACCGGACAGGGGGCTATCGGCTACACCTTC.

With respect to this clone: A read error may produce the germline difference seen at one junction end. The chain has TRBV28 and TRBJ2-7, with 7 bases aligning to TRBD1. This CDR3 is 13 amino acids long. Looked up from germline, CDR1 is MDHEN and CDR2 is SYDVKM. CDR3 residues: CASSLPGGRVPDF. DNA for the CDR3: TGTGCCAGCAGTTTACCAGGGGGTCGAGTCCCGGACTTC. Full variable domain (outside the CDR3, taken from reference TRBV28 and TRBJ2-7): DVKVTQSSRYLVKRTGEKVFLECVQDMDHENMFWYRQDPGLGLRLIYFSYDVKMKEKGDIPEGYSVSREKKERFSLILESASTNQTSMYLCASSLPGGRVPDFGPGTRLTVT.

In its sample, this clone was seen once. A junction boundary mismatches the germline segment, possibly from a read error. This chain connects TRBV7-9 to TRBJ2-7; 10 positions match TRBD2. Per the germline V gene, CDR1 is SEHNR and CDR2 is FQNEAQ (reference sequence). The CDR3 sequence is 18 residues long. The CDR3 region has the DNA TGTTCCAGCAGCTTAGACGCGACTAGCGGGCCGGGCTCCTACGAGCAGTACTTC. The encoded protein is CSSSLDATSGPGSYEQYF.